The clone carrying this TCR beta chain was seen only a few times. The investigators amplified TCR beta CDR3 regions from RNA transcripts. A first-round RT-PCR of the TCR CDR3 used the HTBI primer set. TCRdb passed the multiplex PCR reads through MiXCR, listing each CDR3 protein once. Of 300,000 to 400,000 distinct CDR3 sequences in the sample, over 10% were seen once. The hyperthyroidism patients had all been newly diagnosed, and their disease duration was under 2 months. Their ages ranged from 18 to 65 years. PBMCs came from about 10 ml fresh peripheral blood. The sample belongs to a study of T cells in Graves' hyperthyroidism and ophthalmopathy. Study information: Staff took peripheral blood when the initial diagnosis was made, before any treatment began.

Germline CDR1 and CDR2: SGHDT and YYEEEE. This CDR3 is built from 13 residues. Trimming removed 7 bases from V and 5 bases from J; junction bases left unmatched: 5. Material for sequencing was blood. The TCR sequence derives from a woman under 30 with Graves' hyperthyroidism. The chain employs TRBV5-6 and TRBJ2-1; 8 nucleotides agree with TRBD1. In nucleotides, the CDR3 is TGTGCCAGCTCAGGACAGGGAAACAATGAGCAGTTCTTC. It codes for CASSGQGNNEQFF.